This TCR beta chain was identified during a study of T cells in Graves' hyperthyroidism and ophthalmopathy. Study-wide background: Peripheral blood was secured at the point of initial diagnosis, before any treatment.

This clonotype came up many times. Its antigen is unidentified. The CDR3 regions of TCR beta were amplified from RNA transcripts. TCR CDR3 underwent first-round RT-PCR with the HTBI primer set. TCRdb processed the multiplex PCR reads anew with MiXCR; each CDR3 protein has one entry. The table includes approximately 430,000 distinct CDR3 sequences, approximately 15% detected once. Notes on the study in general: The blood repertoire included most of the expanded thyroid clonotypes above 0.001. Stable hyperthyroidism was separated from ophthalmopathy by a model based on 13 V-J features.

Recently diagnosed hyperthyroidism of less than 2 months' duration affected patients aged 18 to 65. This clonotype was obtained from a woman in her late teens or twenties with Graves' hyperthyroidism. The sequencing sample was made of blood.

CDR3 sequence: CASSSFEGSEAFF. The CDR3, as DNA: TGCGCCAGCAGTTCGTTTGAAGGGAGCGAAGCTTTCTTT. The chain is built from TRBV10-2 and TRBJ1-1; D gene unclear. V dropped 5 bases and J dropped 8 bases, with 15 bases sitting between them. The CDR3 is made up of 13 amino acids. Germline CDR1 WSHSY, CDR2 SAAADI.